The 24 T cell receptor beta chains presented below share a single source sample, sequenced in a study of cytomegalovirus exposure and HLA in healthy donors (dated by TCRdb to 2015 to 2018). Libraries were prepared through the immunoSEQ multiplex PCR assay. For the multiplex PCR, a mixture combining 60 forward primers for TCR Vbeta segments and 13 reverse primers for TCR Jbeta segments was used. TCRdb took over this immuneACCESS table, retaining in-frame rearrangements with V and J assigned. Such tables are incomplete; in checked studies, under half of the missing clones stem from an unresolved V gene, and the remainder is unexplained. This sample has roughly 120,000 clones in its table, and 79% of those were observed once. Approximately 2% of the sample rests with the top ten. Material for sequencing was PBMCs. Receptors were obtained from a man aged 18 to 29 in good health and CMV-seronegative.

The genes are TRBV5-4 and TRBJ2-3; possible D gene TRBD1, 6 bases. Between the trimmed V and J ends, which lost 4 bases and 3 bases, there was a span of 18 bases. Germline V gives CDR1 SGHNT, CDR2 YYREEE (reference sequence). The CDR3 runs to 16 residues. DNA for the CDR3: TGTGCCAGCAGCCCCCGGGACACACAAGGTACAGATACGCAGTATTTT. Residues: CASSPRDTQGTDTQYF.

The chain is built from TRBV9 and TRBJ2-4; the D gene is possibly TRBD2 (5 bases). The CDR3 sequence is 16 residues long. V was trimmed by 0 bases and J by 1 base, leaving 11 bases between them. Germline loops: CDR1 SGDLS, CDR2 YYNGEE. The DNA for the CDR3 is TGTGCCAGCAGCGTAGTGCTAGCCTTGGCCAAAAACATTCAGTACTTC. Translation gives CASSVVLALAKNIQYF.

This chain links TRBV4-2 with TRBJ1-1, with D maybe TRBD1 (6 bases). Germline CDR1 reads LGHNA; CDR2 reads YNFKEQ. The CDR3 has 15 residues. V was cut by 2 bases and J by 3 bases, with 13 bases left in between. The CDR3 region has the DNA TGTGCCAGCAGCCAAACCGGACAGAAAGACACTGAAGCTTTCTTT. Translation: CASSQTGQKDTEAFF.

The chain employs TRBV7-9 and TRBJ2-1, with unresolved D. The CDR3 covers 13 residues. V was trimmed by 1 base and J by 10 bases, leaving 11 bases between them. The germline gives CDR1 SEHNR, CDR2 FQNEAQ (reference sequence). The DNA for the CDR3 is TGTGCCAGCAGCTTAGAAGTAGACGGGGAGCAGTTCTTC. It codes for CASSLEVDGEQFF.

The chain carries TRBV4-3 and TRBJ1-4; D uncertain. From germline, CDR1 is LGHNA and CDR2 YSLEER. The CDR3 is 15 residues long. V shed 3 bases and J shed 3 bases, with 11 bases lying between them. The CDR3 loop reads CASSQMAGSNEKLFF. In nucleotides, the CDR3 is TGCGCCAGCAGCCAGATGGCGGGTTCTAATGAAAAACTGTTTTTT.

The chain combines TRBV30 with TRBJ2-3; 9 positions match TRBD2. This CDR3 spans 18 amino acids. Germline V gene data show CDR1 as GTSNPN and CDR2 as SVGIG (reference sequence). Trimming at V came to 2 bases and at J to 4 bases, leaving 16 bases not matched to a gene. DNA of the CDR3: TGTGCCTGGAGTCGACAGCGCTACCTAGCGGGAATGTCAGATACGCAGTATTTT. Residues: CAWSRQRYLAGMSDTQYF. Full variable domain (outside the CDR3, taken from reference TRBV30 and TRBJ2-3): SQTIHQWPATLVQPVGSPLSLECTVEGTSNPNLYWYRQAAGRGLQLLFYSVGIGQISSEVPQNLSASRPQDRQFILSSKKLLLSDSGFYLCAWSRQRYLAGMSDTQYFGPGTRLTVL.

The chain has TRBV9 and TRBJ1-1, with a possible D match to TRBD1 (6 bases). This CDR3 is built from 17 residues. V was shortened by 2 bases and J by 1 base, with 18 bases between the two germline ends. Germline lookup yields CDR1 SGDLS and CDR2 YYNGEE. The CDR3 bases are TGTGCCAGCAGCGTTGGGGCAGGGGCCGCTGGGAACACTGAAGCTTTCTTT. Protein sequence: CASSVGAGAAGNTEAFF.

DNA of the CDR3: TGTGCCACCAGCGTAGGACAGGGGCTTGACACTGAAGCTTTCTTT. The encoded protein is CATSVGQGLDTEAFF. The V and J genes are TRBV15 and TRBJ1-1; TRBD1 aligns across 9 bases. J was trimmed by 3 bases and V by 5 bases; bases with no gene match: 7. The CDR3 totals 15 residues. CDR1 and CDR2 from the germline V gene are LNHNV and YYDKDF (reference sequence).

V and J are TRBV6-1 and TRBJ1-1, with TRBD1 identical over 11 bases. V lost 11 bases and J lost 2; bases outside the gene matches: 10. The CDR3 contains 15 residues. Germline CDR1 MNHNS, CDR2 SASEGT. CDR3 amino acids: CAVSDRGLFNTEAFF. CDR3 sequence (DNA): TGTGCCGTGTCGGACAGGGGGCTTTTCAACACTGAAGCTTTCTTT.

The chain employs TRBV11-2 and TRBJ2-2; no clear D gene. Germline V gene lookup returns CDR1 SGHAT and CDR2 FQNNGV. This CDR3 is built from 14 residues. The V gene lost 6 bases and the J gene lost 1 base, with 9 bases spanning the gap. The CDR3 DNA reads TGTGCCAGCAGGCGACTCCAGAACACCGGGGAGCTGTTTTTT. Translation: CASRRLQNTGELFF.

J is TRBJ1-5 and V is TRBV6-1; no clear D gene. This CDR3 has 14 amino acids. Looked up from germline, CDR1 is MNHNS and CDR2 is SASEGT. With 6 bases removed from V and 4 bases from J, the gap between germline ends came to 13 bases. For the CDR3, the DNA is TGTGCCAGCAGAACTGGGAGGCCTAATCAGCCCCAGCATTTT. It encodes CASRTGRPNQPQHF.

The J gene is TRBJ1-2, the V gene TRBV30; D unclear. With 0 bases removed from V and 7 bases from J, the gap between germline ends came to 12 bases. CDR1 and CDR2 (germline): GTSNPN, SVGIG (reference sequence). The CDR3 runs 13 residues. The CDR3 DNA reads as TGTGCCTGGAGTGTCAGAAACACCTTTGGCTACACCTTC. It translates to CAWSVRNTFGYTF.

This clone has just a few counts. The chain is built from TRBV9 and TRBJ2-1; D is possibly TRBD1 (5 bases). Germline lookup yields CDR1 SGDLS and CDR2 YYNGEE. Trimming took off 3 bases at V and 10 bases at J, with 11 bases between the two ends. The length of the CDR3 is 12 residues. CDR3 in amino acids: CASSGVNREQFF. CDR3 sequence (DNA): TGTGCCAGCAGCGGCGTAAACAGGGAGCAGTTCTTC.

This clone appeared a single time. V gene TRBV19 combines with J gene TRBJ1-4, with D unresolved. The CDR3 consists of 14 residues. Germline V CDR1 and CDR2: LNHDA, SQIVND (reference sequence). Trimming removed 3 bases at V and 10 bases at J, with 15 bases between. The DNA for the CDR3 is TGTGCCAGTAGTATTTTGTACAGCGGAGCAAAACTGTTTTTT. It codes for CASSILYSGAKLFF.

In this sample, this clone turned up a few times. The chain couples TRBV29-1 to TRBJ2-5, with D tentatively TRBD1 (5 bases). Germline V gene sequence: CDR1 SQVTM, CDR2 ANQGSEA. This CDR3 comprises 15 residues. V was shortened by 4 bases and J by 5 bases, with 20 bases between the two germline ends. CDR3 coding DNA: TGCAGCGTTGTGGGTTCACAGGCCACCGGGGAGACCCAGTACTTC. As protein: CSVVGSQATGETQYF.

This sequence joins TRBV11-2 and TRBJ2-5, with 9 bases that match TRBD1. Trimming took 0 bases from V and 5 from J; bases not matched to a gene: 7. This CDR3 has 16 residues. Germline-derived CDR1 and CDR2 are SGHAT and FQNNGV. The CDR3, as DNA: TGTGCCAGCAGCTTAGAACTACAGGGGGCGCGCGAGACCCAGTACTTC. This encodes CASSLELQGARETQYF. The variable domain in full, with the rest retrieved from reference TRBV11-2 and TRBJ2-5, is EAGVAQSPRYKIIEKRQSVAFWCNPISGHATLYWYQQILGQGPKLLIQFQNNGVVDDSQLPKDRFSAERLKGVDSTLKIQPAKLEDSAVYLCASSLELQGARETQYFGPGTRLLVL.

The CDR3 reads CATSRGNSGSGDGEQYF. The CDR3 DNA sequence: TGTGCCACCAGCAGAGGGAATAGCGGGAGCGGCGATGGGGAGCAGTACTTC. The chain joins TRBV15 to TRBJ2-7; 9 nucleotides line up with TRBD2. V was clipped by 1 base and J by 7 bases; unmatched bases: 14. Looked up from germline, CDR1 is LNHNV and CDR2 is YYDKDF (reference sequence). The CDR3 consists of 17 residues.

This sequence joins TRBV4-3 and TRBJ2-2; TRBD1 might be the D (5 bases). V was clipped by 0 bases and J by 2 bases, with 13 bases between them. This CDR3 is built from 17 residues. Per the germline V gene, CDR1 is LGHNA and CDR2 is YSLEER. CDR3 in amino acids: CASSQDSKGHNTGELFF. The CDR3 nucleotides are TGCGCCAGCAGCCAAGATAGTAAAGGACACAACACCGGGGAGCTGTTTTTT.

This rearrangement joins TRBV5-6 to TRBJ1-6; TRBD1 aligns across 9 bases. This CDR3 region has 19 residues. The germline gives CDR1 SGHDT, CDR2 YYEEEE. The V gene end was trimmed by 4 bases and the J gene end by 0 bases; junction bases not matched to a gene: 11. The CDR3 DNA follows: TGTGCCAGCAGCGGCCTCCCGGGACAGGGAAGCTCCTATAATTCACCCCTCCACTTT. Translating it yields CASSGLPGQGSSYNSPLHF. Using reference TRBV5-6 and TRBJ1-6 for the parts outside the CDR3, the full variable domain is DAGVTQSPTHLIKTRGQQVTLRCSPKSGHDTVSWYQQALGQGPQFIFQYYEEEERQRGNFPDRFSGHQFPNYSSELNVNALLLGDSALYLCASSGLPGQGSSYNSPLHFGNGTRLTVT.

In its sample, this clone was seen once. This sequence joins TRBV5-8 and TRBJ1-4; 10 nucleotides align to TRBD1. This CDR3 comprises 15 residues. Germline trimming cut 0 bases from V and 6 bases from J; bases unmatched to any gene: 2. Germline CDR1 reads SGHTS; CDR2 reads YDEGEE. The CDR3 DNA reads as TGTGCCAGCAGCTTGGGGGGACAGGGGTATGAAAAACTGTTTTTT. It yields the protein CASSLGGQGYEKLFF.

The chain has TRBV6-5 and TRBJ2-3; 9 nucleotides match TRBD1. The V gene's germline CDR1 is MNHEY and CDR2 SVGAGI. J lost 3 bases, V lost 3 bases, and 7 bases had no gene match. CDR3 length: 16 residues. The CDR3 DNA sequence: TGTGCCAGCAGTTATTTTGGGGGACAGGGTACAGATACGCAGTATTTT. Amino acids: CASSYFGGQGTDTQYF.

The chain joins TRBV29-1 to TRBJ1-5; unclear D gene. This CDR3 has 13 amino acids. Germline assignment: CDR1 SQVTM and CDR2 ANQGSEA. V lost 6 bases and J lost 0, with 9 bases in between. This CDR3 reads CSVRENSNQPQHF. The CDR3 bases are TGCAGCGTACGGGAAAATAGCAATCAGCCCCAGCATTTT.

This clone was observed a few times. J is TRBJ2-3 and V is TRBV5-1, with D possibly matching TRBD2 (5 bases). V was cut by 0 bases and J by 2 bases, with 10 bases left in between. Germline loops: CDR1 SGHRS, CDR2 YFSETQ. The CDR3 covers 15 residues. CDR3 loop: CASSLAGIYTDTQYF. The CDR3 region has the DNA TGCGCCAGCAGCTTGGCCGGGATTTACACAGATACGCAGTATTTT.

A few counts support this clone. The chain employs TRBV4-3 and TRBJ2-7; D is possibly TRBD2 (7 bases). Trimming removed 1 base at V and 0 bases at J, with 13 bases between. The CDR3 sequence is 16 residues long. Germline CDR1 is LGHNA and CDR2 is YSLEER. The CDR3 loop reads CASSQGGASGSYEQYF. DNA of the CDR3: TGCGCCAGCAGCCAAGGGGGGGCTAGCGGCTCCTACGAGCAGTACTTC.